The entry below describes one T cell receptor (beta chain). Its antigen remains unidentified. It has no much larger one-base neighbor in the sample; base qualities were not kept. Collaborating institutions collected whole blood in K2EDTA tubes following their own protocols. For TCRbeta analysis, collaborator samples were shipped as frozen whole blood, as isolated PBMCs, or as DNA extracted from either sample type. This sample is drawn from a study of blood T cell repertoires in COVID-19 (TCRdb year 2020). In the study overall: Samples from collaborators originated in the United States, Italy and Spain and spanned both the acute and convalescent phases of COVID-19. Sample metadata almost always included a de-identified subject ID, COVID-19 status, age in years and sex. HLA class I and class II types, where available, came from metadata supplied by the sample provider rather than from assay-based typing. The material from the prospective study consisted of cDNA or gDNA derived from T cells, B-cell-depleted T cells, or PBMCs. A freely available public database, intended as a resource for researchers studying the immune response to SARS-CoV-2, is where the repertoires were released. The samples were drawn from the first 160 participants of the ongoing ImmuneRACE study and from about 1,200 subjects provided by 6 global collaborators. The dataset comprised deeply sampled blood TCRbeta repertoires from subjects exposed to, actively infected with, or recovered from COVID-19.

The germline V gene encodes CDR1 SQVTM and CDR2 ANQGSEA. The CDR3 numbers 14 residues from cysteine through phenylalanine. Only the CDR3 region is kept as DNA, spanning 42 bases read in frame from base 1. Germline trimming amounts to 3 bases on V and 0 bases on J, with 4 as the count of junction bases outside the gene matches. TCRbeta CDR3 regions were amplified from genomic DNA by means of the immunoSEQ Assay, a bias-controlled multiplex PCR. The authors' analysis ran thus. Nucleated cell counts per sample were estimated from amplification of reference gene primers within the assay. To quantify the absolute abundance of each unique TCRbeta CDR3 rearrangement, sequence reads were collapsed and filtered. For each sample, productive Simpson clonality was calculated by taking the square root of Simpson's diversity index across productive rearrangements. TCRdb's version of the immuneACCESS table is confined to in-frame rearrangements and falls short of the full clone set. An unresolved V gene accounts for under half of the shortfall where checked; the remainder is of unknown origin. V, J and clone size derive from that table, while D and trimming were established from the DNA sequence. The sample table contains fewer than 45,000 clones; only one count was recorded for 85% of them. In total, the top ten clones hold about an eighth of the sample.

The investigation overall reported the following: The amount of clinical and demographic metadata varied by source and participant and was provided uncurated.

The TCR was taken from a human donor in a cohort sampled during active COVID-19. The specimen sequenced was peripheral blood. The chain uses TRBV29-1 and TRBJ2-7, with 8 bases aligning to TRBD1. The CDR3 in this case is CSVDGTGNSYEQYF. The DNA sequence is as follows: TGCAGCGTTGATGGGACAGGCAACTCCTACGAGCAGTACTTC.